A single T cell receptor beta chain is shown here with its context. This CDR3 has 14 amino acids. Germline CDR1 reads MNHEY; CDR2 reads SVGEGT. With 5 bases clipped from V and 5 bases from J, the junction kept 5 bases outside the gene matches. The source of the sample is a study of blood T cell repertoires in COVID-19. The wider study: Acute and convalescent COVID-19 specimens originated in the United States, Italy and Spain.

Libraries were prepared by immunoSEQ multiplex PCR; TCRdb keeps only in-frame clonotypes and omits some of them. The sample comprises approximately 93,000 clones, 60% to 80% of which are singletons, and roughly an eighth rests with the top ten. The origin of this receptor is a woman at least 80 years old with acute or convalescent COVID-19. The sequenced material came from peripheral blood. The chain carries TRBV6-2 or TRBV6-3 and TRBJ2-2; TRBD2 matches 7 bases. The CDR3 coding sequence is TGTGCCAGCAGTGGCGGGGGACGTACCGGGGAGCTGTTTTTT. Amino acid sequence: CASSGGGRTGELFF.